What follows is one T cell receptor (beta chain) and its context. This clonotype is medium-sized (0.01 to 0.1%). There is no known antigen for this receptor. No clone much larger than this one lies a single base away; base qualities are absent. The study collected follow-up blood from HIV-infected patients roughly three months, about 14 weeks, after antiretroviral therapy began. Whole blood was used without fractionating the cells, so the repertoire represented all peripheral T cells without sorting. For RNA extraction, an approximately 2.5 ml sample of peripheral blood was drawn into Tempus tubes. Enrollment excluded patients who had febrile or AIDS-related illness, tumors, hepatitis B or C coinfection, immunomodulatory therapy, recent vaccination or treatment interruptions. The TURBO-DNase kit was used to remove leftover genomic DNA, and GLOBINclear was used to deplete globin mRNA. The CDR1 and CDR2 encoded by the germline V gene are LGHNA and YNFKEQ. The cysteine opens and the phenylalanine closes a CDR3 of 13 amino acids. Just CDR3 DNA is preserved here, 39 bases in frame from base 1. Trimming costs V 4 bases and J 4 bases, and their ends lie 9 bases apart.

Reverse transcription of approximately 500 ng RNA was performed with SuperScript III using primers directed against the alpha and beta constant regions. Separate alpha and beta chain libraries were generated by chain-specific third strand synthesis with multiplexing indices. In the protocol, all rearrangements within a chain were amplified with a single primer pair so that primer bias was avoided, and molecular barcodes were added to each cDNA molecule. Purified cDNA was joined by T4 RNA Ligase 1 to a 5' RACE adapter carrying a random hexamer and the SP2 sequencing primer site. Second strand synthesis was performed with Phusion polymerase and primed from the SP2 site, and slow temperature ramps were applied to favor optimal annealing. The 12-nucleotide barcode on each molecule comprised two random hexamer sequences, both introduced before amplification and concatenated. A brief initial PCR introduced P5 and P7 adapter elements together with a second index, and a 23-cycle amplification PCR using P5s and P7 primers was subsequently performed. Libraries received approximately 30 PCR cycles in total, were quantified on a Qubit, sized on a Bioanalyzer, and diluted to approximately 3.9 nM. Normalized libraries were sequenced on an Illumina MiSeq with 2 x 250 paired-end kits. Reverse transcription reactions were cleaned up on MinElute columns and eluted into 7.5 to 10 ul Tris-Cl. The adapter ligations were run for 23 hours at 16 degrees C, and AMPure XP beads at a 1:1 ratio were afterwards used to clean them. In the source study's methods: Demultiplexed FASTQ files were processed with a modified Decombinator that output V, J, insert and barcode information. Sequences sharing a barcode but differing from the dominant sequence were discarded as errors, and barcodes clustered at Levenshtein distance 3 were counted to estimate original cDNA molecules. Downstream analyses used R packages ineq, vegan, igraph and RCytoscape, with IMGT nomenclature and CDR3 definitions. The authors computed V gene usage over distinct sequences and counted each TCR a single time to avoid skew from clonal expansion. Similarity networks connected unique CDR3 amino acid sequences within a donor whenever two sequences differed by a single Levenshtein edit. The authors compiled published HIV-specific CDR3s (approximately 90 alpha, roughly 650 beta) and CMV-specific CDR3s (roughly twelve alpha, roughly 250 beta) and searched for them in the repertoires. Lower sequence numbers were not the cause of the decreased diversity in patients, as random subsampling to size-matched repertoires showed. TCRdb ran its own pipeline on the public reads, namely fastp trimming at Q25 and MiXCR clone calling, and kept in-frame beta chains. Rows matching on CDR3 protein sequence are summarized as one entry with the most common DNA and genes. The V and J calls were not made by the authors but by TCRdb's processing. The sample table contains some 20,000 distinct CDR3 sequences; only one count was recorded for 8.5% to 9% of them. Together, the top ten hold around 20% of the sample.

This specimen belongs to a study of HIV-infected patients and healthy controls (dated by TCRdb to the mid-2010s). For the wider study: Although they stayed below normal ranges, CD4 counts in 14 of 16 patients rose modestly but significantly after three months of therapy. Patients lacked overall T-cell lymphocytopenia, and total CDR3 counts per chain did not differ significantly from controls. The question the study tested was whether immune perturbation and reconstitution could be captured by deep TCR repertoire sequencing of small blood samples from HIV patients. An undetectable viral load was attained by 11 of 16 patients by the second bleed and by all patients after a further year of therapy. CD8 counts did not change consistently during early therapy, while the CD4:CD8 ratio increased slightly.

What the study reported, not specific to this receptor: Rare events from HIV-infected data received too much weight under size-matching, and comparisons were complicated by unequal numbers of distinct sequences between patients and controls. Significantly different mean usage between HIV-infected patients and controls was observed for eight alpha and eight beta V genes. Only 2 to 4 months of therapy was reflected in the treated samples, a period arguably too short to observe immune reconstitution given low adult thymic output. The observed differences in diversity could not be explained by the slight differences in age and sex profiles between the study cohorts. Pairing of alpha and beta chains was not determined in the samples. Processing included only sixteen HIV-infected individuals, and this was regarded by the authors as a major limit on how widely the findings apply. Compared with untreated HIV+ repertoires, healthy control repertoires had roughly threefold more distinct CDR3s and higher Shannon diversity. Significantly higher mean Gini indices were seen in HIV-infected repertoires than in controls, possibly reflecting oligoclonality. The apparent post-therapy recovery of the Gini index in HIV-infected patients was not reproduced in size-matched repertoire data. Sequencing depth was restricted by the use of whole blood, which also prevented the dynamics of distinct T-cell subpopulations from being separated. HIV-associated CDR3s exhibited a significant reduction in frequency during therapy, whereas CMV-associated CDR3s exhibited no significant change, although the majority increased in frequency. Alpha-chain CDR3s from MAIT cells appeared at high frequency in healthy controls but were severely depleted in HIV+ repertoires. Donor HLA types were not determined in the study. Healthy controls shared more CDR3s between individuals than HIV+ patients, by Jaccard index and by count of highly shared sequences.

Here the chain combines TRBV4-2 and TRBJ2-3; the D gene is unclear. The receptor comes from an adult with HIV infection. Specimen: blood, collected during antiretroviral therapy. The nucleotides read TGTGCCAGCAGCCGCCCGGGCCCAGATACGCAGTATTTT. This codes for CASSRPGPDTQYF.